This TCR beta chain was captured in a study of blood T cell dynamics during melanoma immunotherapy. The overall study: First-line therapy was either pembrolizumab or nivolumab with ipilimumab for metastatic melanoma. Findings and caveats of the study: The study could not tell melanoma-specific clones from general immune activation.

There are 13 residues in the CDR3. V lost 4 bases and J lost 4; bases outside the gene matches: 0. Germline CDR1 SGHRS, CDR2 YFSETQ. The sample's time point: pre-treatment baseline. Turning to this clone: Its specificity is not known.

Assay: immunoSEQ multiplex PCR; the TCRdb copy retains only in-frame clones and omits some. The data show about 9,700 clones, around 83% seen once. The sequence was collected from a human donor with melanoma. The chain recombines TRBV5-1 with TRBJ2-5, with TRBD2 matching over 11 bases. Specimen: blood, collected from a patient treated with checkpoint blockade. CDR3 DNA: TGCGCCAGCAGCGGACTAGCGGGAGAGACCCAGTACTTC. As protein: CASSGLAGETQYF.